This is a list of T cell receptor beta chains from one sample in a study of shared clonotypes between healthy human individuals. Measured with immunoSEQ multiplex PCR; TCRdb has only the in-frame clones, and not every one. The table includes around 1.9 million clones, roughly 93% detected once. Sequenced material: naive CD8+ T cells from PBMCs. Source of these receptors: a man younger than 30 in good health. Some clones in this sample may be carry-over from other donors' samples. The CDR3 runs from the conserved cysteine through the conserved F or W.

cdr3_aa: CASSLGLNSGNTIYF; v_call: TRBV11-2; cdr3_length: 15
cdr3_aa: CAWSKTTGGQPQHF; v_call: TRBV30; cdr3_length: 14
cdr3_aa: CASTPGLRSSYEQYF; v_call: TRBV5-6; cdr3_length: 15
cdr3_aa: CASSLAPSGSREQYF; v_call: TRBV7-9; cdr3_length: 15
cdr3_aa: CASSWDRASFYGYTF; v_call: TRBV27; cdr3_length: 15
cdr3_aa: CASSPRSWGSGNTIYF; v_call: TRBV28; cdr3_length: 16
cdr3_aa: CASSLTSGSIYEQYF; v_call: TRBV28; cdr3_length: 15
cdr3_aa: CASSLYSPDEQFF; v_call: TRBV27; cdr3_length: 13
cdr3_aa: CASSSGLAGGSKDTQYF; v_call: TRBV28; cdr3_length: 17
cdr3_aa: CARLNLGQGCYEQYF; v_call: TRBV28; cdr3_length: 15
cdr3_aa: CASSQDPGPDTEAFF; v_call: TRBV4-3; cdr3_length: 15
cdr3_aa: CASSEIYEQYF; v_call: TRBV2; cdr3_length: 11
cdr3_aa: CASSLDRTVQETQYF; v_call: TRBV7-9; cdr3_length: 15
cdr3_aa: CASSARQGANEKLFF; v_call: TRBV11-2; cdr3_length: 15
cdr3_aa: CASSYSTEDTQYF; v_call: TRBV6-5; cdr3_length: 13
cdr3_aa: CAWGRTESYEQYF; v_call: TRBV30; cdr3_length: 13
cdr3_aa: CASSLGMGRTLSYEQYF; v_call: TRBV11-2; cdr3_length: 17
cdr3_aa: CASSWPSGRSPTPCTDTQYF; v_call: TRBV13; cdr3_length: 20
cdr3_aa: CASSPLRQETQYF; v_call: TRBV27; cdr3_length: 13
cdr3_aa: CASSLGAGFHQPQHF; v_call: TRBV28; cdr3_length: 15
cdr3_aa: CASSLNIAGSLNTEAFF; v_call: TRBV5-8; cdr3_length: 17
cdr3_aa: CASSDWAHNEQFF; v_call: TRBV6-1; cdr3_length: 13
cdr3_aa: CSAEDRISYEQYF; v_call: TRBV29-1; cdr3_length: 13
cdr3_aa: CASRQWGGQDEQYF; v_call: TRBV5-1; cdr3_length: 14
cdr3_aa: CATSKAFQGYEQYF; v_call: TRBV15; cdr3_length: 14
cdr3_aa: CASSPTPGTSAQQFF; v_call: TRBV18; cdr3_length: 15
cdr3_aa: CSVEDGTKSYEQYF; v_call: TRBV29-1; cdr3_length: 14
cdr3_aa: CASSLAWREEAYNEQFF; v_call: TRBV7-9; cdr3_length: 17
cdr3_aa: CASSKTLSYEQYF; v_call: TRBV28; cdr3_length: 13
cdr3_aa: CAWTEGTSGTGTQYF; v_call: TRBV30; cdr3_length: 15
cdr3_aa: CASSLSGLAKNIQYF; v_call: TRBV27; cdr3_length: 15
cdr3_aa: CASSGELWREGSPGELFF; v_call: TRBV19; cdr3_length: 18
cdr3_aa: CASSLRQGAIGTEAFF; v_call: TRBV28; cdr3_length: 16
cdr3_aa: CAITPLSKEATPYNEQFF; v_call: TRBV5-4; cdr3_length: 18
cdr3_aa: CASSLFAGEGTDTQYF; v_call: TRBV7-6; cdr3_length: 16
cdr3_aa: CASSLDVNRGREQYF; v_call: TRBV11-2; cdr3_length: 15
cdr3_aa: CASSVGGRGYEQYF; v_call: TRBV9; cdr3_length: 14
cdr3_aa: CASTPAYGLRRMNTEAFF; v_call: TRBV27; cdr3_length: 18
cdr3_aa: CASSSVSRSGANVLTF; v_call: TRBV27; cdr3_length: 16
cdr3_aa: CASSPGGPTGYGYTF; v_call: TRBV27; cdr3_length: 15
cdr3_aa: CASSLAGQPQHF; v_call: TRBV7-9; cdr3_length: 12
cdr3_aa: CASSMGRGAYNEQFF; v_call: TRBV19; cdr3_length: 15
cdr3_aa: CAWSVGPDGYTF; v_call: TRBV30; cdr3_length: 12
cdr3_aa: CASSLDQLYGYTF; v_call: TRBV5-6; cdr3_length: 13
cdr3_aa: CASSQGLAELSYNEQFF; v_call: TRBV5-1; cdr3_length: 17
cdr3_aa: CASSGAGGGELFF; v_call: TRBV10-1; cdr3_length: 13
cdr3_aa: CASSSSGSYEQYF; v_call: TRBV19; cdr3_length: 13
cdr3_aa: CASSLANGLEVRYEQFF; v_call: TRBV5-1; cdr3_length: 17
cdr3_aa: CASSPILGSPTDTQYF; v_call: TRBV4-3; cdr3_length: 16
cdr3_aa: CASSGLGTGGYEQYF; v_call: TRBV6-1; cdr3_length: 15
cdr3_aa: CASSLGRGPSYEQYF; v_call: TRBV5-6; cdr3_length: 15
cdr3_aa: CASSPPGLAGVGNEQFF; v_call: TRBV18; cdr3_length: 17
cdr3_aa: CAWSGTGLYEQYF; v_call: TRBV30; cdr3_length: 13
cdr3_aa: CASSGGPKEVSTDTQYF; v_call: TRBV9; cdr3_length: 17
cdr3_aa: CASSSGPSTDTQYF; v_call: TRBV7-9; cdr3_length: 14
cdr3_aa: CASSQTGLAGDEQYF; v_call: TRBV4-1; cdr3_length: 15
cdr3_aa: CASSPQDRRGTSVNEKLFF; v_call: TRBV7-9; cdr3_length: 19
cdr3_aa: CSSVSYNEQFF; v_call: TRBV29-1; cdr3_length: 11